The entry that follows covers one T cell receptor beta chain sequence. The antigen remains unidentified. This entry comes from a study of T cell responses to AZD1222 COVID-19 vaccine. The wider study: The analysis combined second doses at about 4 or about 12 weeks. Study observations and caveats: Mostly white British, mostly female donors; authors suggested clonal diversity may be underestimated. Just five to seven AZD1222 recipients tested seropositive at baseline. Spike-specific TCR depth and breadth grew after two AZD1222 doses.

V was clipped by 9 bases and J by 5 bases, with 13 bases between them. This CDR3 is 12 amino acids long. CDR1 and CDR2 from the germline V gene are LNHDA and SQIVND (reference sequence). Using immunoSEQ multiplex PCR, the repertoire was profiled, and TCRdb retains in-frame clones only, with some absent. Of about 140,000 clones in the sample, approximately 92% were seen once. Here the sequenced sample was peripheral blood, taken on day 0 of AZD1222 vaccination. The TCR comes from an adult in good health. The chain combines TRBV19 with TRBJ1-1; D not certain. This CDR3 reads CASLDIPTEAFF. The CDR3 coding sequence is TGTGCCAGCTTAGACATACCTACTGAAGCTTTCTTT.